This is a list of T cell receptor beta chains from one sample in a study of shared clonotypes between healthy human individuals. TCRdb keeps only in-frame clones here, not all; method: immunoSEQ multiplex PCR. The sample has about 490,000 clones, around 78% seen once. The sequenced material came from PBMCs. These receptors all stem from a woman aged 40-49 years in good health. Some clones in this sample may be carry-over from other donors' samples. CDR3s include the opening cysteine and the closing phenylalanine or tryptophan. D genes are given only for firm matches. Clone size is not always given. Where it is, it says once, few, many or a class for expanded clones.

d_call | j_call | v_call | clone_size | cdr3_aa | cdr3_nt
. | TRBJ2-1 | TRBV21-1 | once | CASRGLHHSDNEQFF | TGTGCCAGCAGGGGGCTACACCATTCCGACAATGAGCAGTTCTTC
TRBD1 | TRBJ2-3 | TRBV18 | . | CASSPTPSGTGRADTQYF | TGTGCCAGCTCACCAACCCCCTCCGGGACAGGGAGGGCAGATACGCAGTATTTT
TRBD2 | TRBJ2-1 | TRBV4-1 | . | CASSLKPLAGGPWNEQFF | TGCGCCAGCAGCCTCAAACCGCTAGCGGGAGGGCCGTGGAATGAGCAGTTCTTC
TRBD1 | TRBJ1-2 | TRBV7-2 | . | CASSPSAGTANYGYTF | TGTGCCAGCAGCCCAAGTGCCGGGACAGCTAACTATGGCTACACCTTC
. | TRBJ1-5 | TRBV15 | once | CATSRSAGPGVYANQPQHF | TGTGCCACCAGCCGATCCGCGGGCCCGGGGGTATATGCCAATCAGCCCCAGCATTTT
. | TRBJ1-4 | TRBV12-1 | . | CATMSEKLFF | TGTGCCACCATGAGTGAAAAACTGTTTTTT
TRBD1 | TRBJ2-7 | TRBV5-1 | . | CASSRTGGSEQYF | TGCGCCAGCAGCCGGACAGGGGGTAGCGAGCAGTACTTC
. | TRBJ1-4 | TRBV30 | many | CAWSPNGNEKLFF | TGTGCCTGGAGTCCCAACGGGAATGAAAAACTGTTTTTT
. | TRBJ1-2 | TRBV6-1 | . | CASSEGTFGYTF | TGTGCCAGCAGTGAAGGAACTTTTGGCTACACCTTC
. | TRBJ1-5 | TRBV7-3 | . | CASSWTSGSNQPQHF | TGTGCCAGCAGCTGGACAAGCGGGAGCAATCAGCCCCAGCATTTT
. | TRBJ1-1 | TRBV11-1 | few | CASSLGLGPNTEAFF | TGTGCCAGCAGCTTAGGGCTTGGCCCGAACACTGAAGCTTTCTTT
. | TRBJ1-5 | TRBV6-5 | . | CASSKTPGLGQPQHF | TGTGCCAGCAGTAAGACTCCGGGCCTGGGTCAGCCCCAGCATTTT
. | TRBJ1-1 | TRBV6-4 | . | CASRTHMGNTEAFF | TGTGCCAGCAGGACTCACATGGGGAACACTGAAGCTTTCTTT
. | TRBJ2-5 | TRBV6-4 | . | CASSHDMGETQYF | TGTGCCAGCAGTCACGACATGGGGGAGACCCAGTACTTC
. | TRBJ1-2 | TRBV27 | . | CASSLRAEQLNYGYTF | TGTGCCAGCAGTCTCCGGGCCGAGCAACTAAACTATGGCTACACCTTC
TRBD1 | TRBJ2-7 | TRBV28 | . | CASLPPVGQGYYEQYF | TGTGCCAGCTTACCCCCGGTGGGACAGGGTTACTACGAGCAGTACTTC
. | TRBJ2-2 | TRBV7-2 | . | CASSAWDRMGGELFF | TGTGCCAGCAGCGCATGGGACCGAATGGGCGGGGAGCTGTTTTTT